This paragraph reports one TCR beta chain. The antigen remains undetermined. This sample was included in a study of cytomegalovirus exposure and HLA in healthy donors. Whole-study results and caveats: A later examination showed that TCR association rates differed by HLA locus, with DRB1 most and HLA-C fewest.

Primers for the PCR totalled 60 Vbeta and 13 Jbeta. The data were produced by immunoSEQ multiplex PCR, yet TCRdb's version contains in-frame clones alone and is incomplete. The profile shows about 50,000 clones, about three quarters of them singletons. The source is a woman between 40 and 55 years old in good health and CMV-seropositive. Sequenced input: PBMCs.

The CDR3 DNA reads TGTGCCACCAGCAGAAGGGACAGTGGAGAGACCCAGTACTTC. Protein: CATSRRDSGETQYF. The chain carries TRBV15 and TRBJ2-5; 7 positions match TRBD1. The CDR3 length is 14 residues. Germline V gene data show CDR1 as LNHNV and CDR2 as YYDKDF (reference sequence). With V trimmed by 2 bases and J by 4 bases, 4 bases remained unmatched.